Listed below are T cell receptor beta chains from one sample, sequenced in a study of OX40 agonist ivuxolimab in advanced cancers. The data were produced by immunoSEQ multiplex PCR, yet TCRdb's version contains in-frame clones alone and is incomplete. The data hold over 30,000 clones, with approximately 90% observed a single time. The sample here was CD4+ or CD8+ T cells sorted from blood, taken in a trial of the OX40 agonist ivuxolimab. Receptors originate from an adult with an advanced solid tumor such as melanoma, head and neck, liver or kidney cancer. The CDR3 runs from the conserved cysteine through the conserved F or W. Fields, in order: J gene, D gene, clone size, CDR3 length, V gene, CDR3 DNA, CDR3 protein. The D gene is left open where the match is weak. Not all rows give a size; the values are once, few, many and, for expanded clones, a class.

TRBJ2-2 | . | . | 15 | TRBV15 | TGTGCCACCAATGACGCCAAAGAAAACACCGGGGAGCTGTTTTTT | CATNDAKENTGELFF
TRBJ2-1 | . | . | 16 | TRBV19 | TGTGCCAGTAGTATGGGGGGGCCCTCTCTGGGGAATGAGCAGTTCTTC | CASSMGGPSLGNEQFF
TRBJ2-5 | . | . | 15 | TRBV4-2 | TGTGCCAGCAGCCAAGATCTGTCTTACGGGGAGACCCAGTACTTC | CASSQDLSYGETQYF
TRBJ1-1 | . | . | 15 | TRBV6-5 | TGTGCCAGCAGTTACTCACCAGTTATGAACACTGAAGCTTTCTTT | CASSYSPVMNTEAFF
TRBJ2-7 | . | . | 15 | TRBV6-5 | TGTGCCAGCAGTTACGGCGGGACAACAGCCTACGAGCAGTACTTC | CASSYGGTTAYEQYF
TRBJ2-3 | TRBD2 | . | 16 | TRBV10-1 | TGCGCCAGCAGTGAGGTTAGCGGGAGGGCCGAAGATACGCAGTATTTT | CASSEVSGRAEDTQYF
TRBJ2-1 | TRBD2 | . | 16 | TRBV27 | TGTGCCAGCAGGGGGGTAGCGGGAGATTTCTACAATGAGCAGTTCTTC | CASRGVAGDFYNEQFF
TRBJ2-7 | . | . | 14 | TRBV6-1 | TGTGCCAGCAGTGACGTGCTGGGGCCCTACGAGCAGTACTTC | CASSDVLGPYEQYF
TRBJ2-1 | TRBD2 | . | 17 | TRBV13 | TGTGCCAGCAGCCAAGGTGGGGGAGCGGGATCCTACAATGAGCAGTTCTTC | CASSQGGGAGSYNEQFF
TRBJ2-7 | TRBD2 | . | 15 | TRBV7-9 | TGTGCCAGCAGCGTGACGACTAGCGGGGGTTACGAGCAGTACTTC | CASSVTTSGGYEQYF
TRBJ2-1 | TRBD1 | . | 16 | TRBV19 | TGTGCCAGTAGTATAGATCGGGGGACAGGGTGGAGGGAGCAGTTCTTC | CASSIDRGTGWREQFF
TRBJ1-5 | . | once | 15 | TRBV4-1 | TGCGCCAGCAGCCAGGGAATAAGAGATGATCAGCCCCAGCATTTT | CASSQGIRDDQPQHF
TRBJ1-2 | . | . | 13 | TRBV6-6 | TGTGCCAGCAGTTGGTCAGAGGACTATGGCTACACCTTC | CASSWSEDYGYTF
TRBJ1-1 | TRBD1 | . | 14 | TRBV29-1 | TGCAGCGTCAGCACAGGGGGCGCATACACTGAAGCTTTCTTT | CSVSTGGAYTEAFF
TRBJ2-1 | TRBD2 | . | 15 | TRBV30 | TGTGCCTGGAGTGTCATAGCGGGAGCCTACAATGAGCAGTTCTTC | CAWSVIAGAYNEQFF
TRBJ1-1 | . | . | 15 | TRBV5-1 | TGCGCCAGCAGCTTGAACCCGGACAGCTCCACTGAAGCTTTCTTT | CASSLNPDSSTEAFF
TRBJ2-2 | . | . | 14 | TRBV14 | TGTGCCAGCAGCCAATCGTTTGGGGCCGGGGAGCTGTTTTTT | CASSQSFGAGELFF
TRBJ2-3 | TRBD2 | . | 15 | TRBV27 | TGTGCCAGCAGTCCCATAGCGGGAGGAACAGATACGCAGTATTTT | CASSPIAGGTDTQYF
TRBJ2-7 | . | once | 14 | TRBV27 | TGTGCCAGCAGCAGTCTTTCCCACTCCTACGAGCAGTACTTC | CASSSLSHSYEQYF
TRBJ2-1 | TRBD2 | . | 18 | TRBV15 | TGTGCCACCAGCGGGATTCTAGCGGGGGCGCTCTCCTACAATGAGCAGTTCTTC | CATSGILAGALSYNEQFF
TRBJ2-2 | TRBD1 | . | 15 | TRBV19 | TGTGCCAGTAGTATTACAGGGGGTATTGCCGGGGAGCTGTTTTTT | CASSITGGIAGELFF
TRBJ2-5 | . | . | 11 | TRBV14 | TGTGCCAGCAGCCACAAAGAGACCCAGTACTTC | CASSHKETQYF
TRBJ2-4 | TRBD1 | once | 14 | TRBV5-1 | TGCGCCAGCAGCCCTGGACAGGGTGGCTACATTCAGTACTTC | CASSPGQGGYIQYF
TRBJ2-7 | . | . | 15 | TRBV5-1 | TGCGCCAGCAGCCCCTCTGGTATGGGCTCCTACGAGCAGTACTTC | CASSPSGMGSYEQYF
TRBJ1-4 | . | . | 14 | TRBV18 | TGTGCCAGCTCACCTGACAGGCTGTCTGAAAAACTGTTTTTT | CASSPDRLSEKLFF
TRBJ1-2 | . | . | 14 | TRBV10-3 | TGTGCCATCAGGGGGGACATCTCGAACTATGGCTACACCTTC | CAIRGDISNYGYTF
TRBJ2-1 | TRBD2 | . | 18 | TRBV19 | TGTGCCAGTAGTATAAGGGGTAGCGGGAGGGCTCGTCAAAATGAGCAGTTCTTC | CASSIRGSGRARQNEQFF
TRBJ2-3 | . | . | 21 | TRBV5-1 | TGCGCCAGCAGCTTGGCCGGTCTGTCCAGGGAGGGGGAAAGTTACACAAATACGCAGTATTTT | CASSLAGLSREGESYTNTQYF
TRBJ2-5 | TRBD2 | once | 16 | TRBV7-3 | TGTGCCAGCAGCCTGGGTGCGGGAGGGGACGGGGAGACCCAGTACTTC | CASSLGAGGDGETQYF
TRBJ2-3 | . | . | 14 | TRBV10-3 | TGTGCCATCACCACCGGAGACAGCACAGATACGCAGTATTTT | CAITTGDSTDTQYF
TRBJ1-5 | TRBD1 | . | 15 | TRBV7-9 | TGTGCCAGCAGCTTACTGCAGGGGGGCCGTGAGCCCCAGCATTTT | CASSLLQGGREPQHF
TRBJ2-1 | . | . | 12 | TRBV13 | TGTGCCAGCAGCTTAGTCGATAATGAGCAGTTCTTC | CASSLVDNEQFF
TRBJ2-1 | . | . | 17 | TRBV11-2 | TGTGCCAGCAGCGGCCGACTAGGCCTTTCCTCCTACAATGAGCAGTTCTTC | CASSGRLGLSSYNEQFF
TRBJ2-7 | TRBD1 | . | 15 | TRBV28 | TGTGCCAGCAGCCACACCGGGACAGGCCTCTACGAGCAGTACTTC | CASSHTGTGLYEQYF
TRBJ1-4 | . | . | 15 | TRBV28 | TGTGCCAGCAGTCACCGGTTAACAGGGAAAGAAAAACTGTTTTTT | CASSHRLTGKEKLFF
TRBJ2-7 | . | . | 15 | TRBV18 | TGTGCCAGCTCACCATATGAGGGCAGGAACTACGAGCAGTACTTC | CASSPYEGRNYEQYF
TRBJ2-2 | TRBD2 | . | 14 | TRBV27 | TGTGCCACCGGACTAGCGGGAGTAGCCGGGGAGCTGTTTTTT | CATGLAGVAGELFF
TRBJ2-3 | . | . | 14 | TRBV7-9 | TGTGCCAGCAGCCTGAGCCGACTAGACGATACGCAGTATTTT | CASSLSRLDDTQYF
TRBJ2-7 | . | . | 14 | TRBV6-6 | TGTGCCAGCAGTTACAGGAACACTGACTACGAGCAGTACTTC | CASSYRNTDYEQYF
TRBJ2-1 | TRBD2 | . | 15 | TRBV5-4 | TGTGCCAGCAGCTTGGCCGGACTAGCGGGGACCCCCCCGTTCTTC | CASSLAGLAGTPPFF
TRBJ2-3 | . | . | 17 | TRBV7-2 | TGTGCCAGCAGCTTAACCGGGGGCCCTCCTAGCACAGATACGCAGTATTTT | CASSLTGGPPSTDTQYF
TRBJ1-2 | . | . | 14 | TRBV7-9 | TGTGCCAGCAGCTTACTGGATGACGACTATGGCTACACCTTC | CASSLLDDDYGYTF
TRBJ1-1 | . | . | 14 | TRBV27 | TGTGCCAGCAGTTTAGCAGGATTGAACACTGAAGCTTTCTTT | CASSLAGLNTEAFF
TRBJ2-1 | . | . | 14 | TRBV7-8 | TGTGCCAGCAGCCTTGGGGGGCAGGCGTATGAGCAGTTCTTC | CASSLGGQAYEQFF